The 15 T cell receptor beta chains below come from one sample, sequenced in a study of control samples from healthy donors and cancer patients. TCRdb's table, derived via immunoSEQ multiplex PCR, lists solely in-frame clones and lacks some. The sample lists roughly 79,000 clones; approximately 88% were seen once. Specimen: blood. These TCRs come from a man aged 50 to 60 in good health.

CDR3 coding DNA: TGTGCCTGGAGTCGCGCGGGACAGGAGGTTGAAAAACTGTTTTTT. Protein product: CAWSRAGQEVEKLFF. This chain connects TRBV30 to TRBJ1-4; TRBD1 matches 8 bases. Germline CDR1 and CDR2: GTSNPN and SVGIG (reference sequence). Trimming cost V 2 bases and J 7 bases; bases outside gene matches: 9. The CDR3 length is 15 residues.

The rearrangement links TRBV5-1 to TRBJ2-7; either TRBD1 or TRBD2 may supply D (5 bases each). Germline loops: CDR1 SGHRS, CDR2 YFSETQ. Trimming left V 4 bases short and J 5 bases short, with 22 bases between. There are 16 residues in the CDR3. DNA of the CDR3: TGCGCCAGCAGCGCTAGCCCAGGGTCCATAATCCACGAGCAGTACTTC. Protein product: CASSASPGSIIHEQYF.

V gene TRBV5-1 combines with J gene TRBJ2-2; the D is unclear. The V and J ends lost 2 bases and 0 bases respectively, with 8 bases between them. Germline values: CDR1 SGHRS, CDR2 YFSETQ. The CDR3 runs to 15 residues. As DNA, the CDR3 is TGCGCCAGCAGCTTAGCCGCCACGAACACCGGGGAGCTGTTTTTT. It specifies CASSLAATNTGELFF.

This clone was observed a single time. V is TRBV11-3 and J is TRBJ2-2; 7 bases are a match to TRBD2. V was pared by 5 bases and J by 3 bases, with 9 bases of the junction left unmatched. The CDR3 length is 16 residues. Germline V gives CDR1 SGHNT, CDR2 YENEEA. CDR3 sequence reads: CASSPGLVRDTGELFF. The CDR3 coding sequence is TGTGCCAGCAGCCCCGGACTAGTAAGGGACACCGGGGAGCTGTTTTTT.

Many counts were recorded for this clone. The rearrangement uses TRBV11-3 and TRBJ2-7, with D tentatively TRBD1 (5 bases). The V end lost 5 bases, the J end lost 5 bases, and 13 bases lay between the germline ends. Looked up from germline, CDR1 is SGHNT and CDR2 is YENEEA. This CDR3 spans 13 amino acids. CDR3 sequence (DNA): TGTGCCAGCAGCGGTGACAGTAAAAACGAGCAGTACTTC. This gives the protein CASSGDSKNEQYF.

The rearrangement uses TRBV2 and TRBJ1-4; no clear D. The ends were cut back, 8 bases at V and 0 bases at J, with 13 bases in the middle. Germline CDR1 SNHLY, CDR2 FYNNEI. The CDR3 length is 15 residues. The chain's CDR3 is CASLRGVATNEKLFF. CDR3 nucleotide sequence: TGTGCCAGCTTACGGGGAGTTGCAACTAATGAAAAACTGTTTTTT.

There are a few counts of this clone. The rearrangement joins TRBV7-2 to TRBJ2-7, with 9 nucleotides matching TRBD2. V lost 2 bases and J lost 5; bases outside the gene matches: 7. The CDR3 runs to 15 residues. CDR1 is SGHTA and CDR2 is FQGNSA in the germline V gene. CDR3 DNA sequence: TGTGCCAGCAGCTTACAAGATAGCGGGAGCGACGAGCAGTACTTC. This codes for CASSLQDSGSDEQYF. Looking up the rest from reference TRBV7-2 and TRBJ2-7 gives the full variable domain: GAGVSQSPSNKVTEKGKDVELRCDPISGHTALYWYRQSLGQGLEFLIYFQGNSAPDKSGLPSDRFSAERTGGSVSTLTIQRTQQEDSAVYLCASSLQDSGSDEQYFGPGTRLTVT.

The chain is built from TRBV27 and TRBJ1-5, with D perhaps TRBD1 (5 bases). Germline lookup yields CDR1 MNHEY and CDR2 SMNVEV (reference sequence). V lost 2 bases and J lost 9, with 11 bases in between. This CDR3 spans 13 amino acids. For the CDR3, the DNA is TGTGCCAGCAGTTTAGGACGGGGGTCGCCCCAGCATTTT. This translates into CASSLGRGSPQHF.

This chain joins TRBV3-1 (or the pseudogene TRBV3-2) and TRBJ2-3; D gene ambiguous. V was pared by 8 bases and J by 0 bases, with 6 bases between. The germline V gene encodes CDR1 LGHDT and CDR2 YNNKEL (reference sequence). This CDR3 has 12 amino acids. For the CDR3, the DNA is TGTGCCAGCGTGTCTAGCACAGATACGCAGTATTTT. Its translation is CASVSSTDTQYF.

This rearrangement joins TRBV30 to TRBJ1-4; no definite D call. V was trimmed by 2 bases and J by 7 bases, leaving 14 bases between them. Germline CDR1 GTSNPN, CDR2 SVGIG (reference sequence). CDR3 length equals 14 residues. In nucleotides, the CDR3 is TGTGCCTGGAGTCCTCAGATTATGGGTGAAAAACTGTTTTTT. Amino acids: CAWSPQIMGEKLFF.

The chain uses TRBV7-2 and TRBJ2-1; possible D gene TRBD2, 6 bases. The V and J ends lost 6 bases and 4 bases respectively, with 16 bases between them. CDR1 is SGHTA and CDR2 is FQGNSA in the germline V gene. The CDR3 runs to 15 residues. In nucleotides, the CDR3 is TGTGCCAGCAGTCTAAACGAGGCGGGATACAATGAGCAGTTCTTC. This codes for CASSLNEAGYNEQFF.

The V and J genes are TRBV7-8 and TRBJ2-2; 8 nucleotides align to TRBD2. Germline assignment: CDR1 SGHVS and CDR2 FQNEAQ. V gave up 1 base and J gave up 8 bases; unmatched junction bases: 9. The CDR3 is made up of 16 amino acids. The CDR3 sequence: CASSLESLAGRGELFF. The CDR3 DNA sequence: TGTGCCAGCAGCTTAGAGTCCTTAGCGGGGAGGGGGGAGCTGTTTTTT.

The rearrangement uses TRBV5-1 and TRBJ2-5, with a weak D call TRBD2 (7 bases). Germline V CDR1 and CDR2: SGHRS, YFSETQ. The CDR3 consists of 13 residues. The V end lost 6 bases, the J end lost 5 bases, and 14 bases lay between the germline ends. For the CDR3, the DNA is TGCGCCAGCAATAGGGGGGGCAGCGAGACCCAGTACTTC. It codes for CASNRGGSETQYF.

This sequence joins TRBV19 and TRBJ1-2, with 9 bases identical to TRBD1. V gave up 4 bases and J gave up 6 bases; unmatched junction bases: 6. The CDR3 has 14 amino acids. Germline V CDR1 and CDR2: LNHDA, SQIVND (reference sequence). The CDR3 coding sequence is TGTGCCAGTAGTAAGGACAGGGGTATAAATGGCTACACCTTC. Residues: CASSKDRGINGYTF.

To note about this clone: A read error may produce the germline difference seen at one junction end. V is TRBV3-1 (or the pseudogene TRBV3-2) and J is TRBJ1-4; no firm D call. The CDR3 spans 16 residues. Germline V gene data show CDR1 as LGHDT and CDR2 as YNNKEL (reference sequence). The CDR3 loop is CASNQEDGTTNEKLFF. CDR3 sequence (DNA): TGTGCCAGCAACCAAGAGGACGGAACAACTAATGAAAAACTGTTTTTT.